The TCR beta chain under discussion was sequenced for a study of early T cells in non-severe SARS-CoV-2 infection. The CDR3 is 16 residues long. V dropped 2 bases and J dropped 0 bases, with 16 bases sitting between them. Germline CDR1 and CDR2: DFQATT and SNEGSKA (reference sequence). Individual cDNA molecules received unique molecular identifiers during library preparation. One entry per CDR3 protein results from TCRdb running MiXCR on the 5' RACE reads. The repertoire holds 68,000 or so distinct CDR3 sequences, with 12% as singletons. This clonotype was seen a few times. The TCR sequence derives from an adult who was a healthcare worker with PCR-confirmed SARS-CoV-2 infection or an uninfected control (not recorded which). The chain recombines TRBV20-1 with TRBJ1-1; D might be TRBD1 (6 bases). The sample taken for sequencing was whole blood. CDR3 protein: CSARRPGVGMNTEAFF. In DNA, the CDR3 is TGCAGTGCTAGAAGGCCAGGGGTCGGTATGAACACTGAAGCTTTCTTT.